These T cell receptor beta chains were read from a single sample in a study of blood T cell repertoires in COVID-19. Clones were read by immunoSEQ multiplex PCR, and TCRdb kept only the in-frame ones, dropping some. The data show under 350,000 clones, just under 90% seen once. Sequencing used PBMCs or T cells enriched from blood (not recorded which). These receptors were obtained from a woman aged 60 to 75 who had recovered from COVID-19. CDR3s include the opening cysteine and the closing phenylalanine or tryptophan. D genes are given only for firm matches. The size of a clone is reported for some rows only, either as once, few or many, or as a class for expanded clones.

cdr3_aa | cdr3_nt | clone_size | j_call | v_call | d_call
CASSLGTSGETTEQYF | TGTGCCAGCAGTTTGGGGACTAGCGGGGAGACTACGGAGCAGTACTTC | . | TRBJ2-7 | TRBV27 | TRBD2
CASSPPRTGDTYEQYF | TGTGCCAGCAGCCCCCCACGGACAGGTGATACCTACGAGCAGTACTTC | . | TRBJ2-7 | TRBV7-8 | TRBD1
CASSFSPPGSYEQYF | TGTGCCAGCAGTTTCTCGCCCCCAGGGTCCTACGAGCAGTACTTC | . | TRBJ2-7 | TRBV27 | .
CASSGAYNEQFF | TGTGCCAGTAGCGGGGCCTACAATGAGCAGTTCTTC | . | TRBJ2-1 | TRBV19 | .
CASSSPNYGYTF | TGTGCCAGCAGTTCCCCGAACTATGGCTACACCTTC | . | TRBJ1-2 | TRBV28 | .
CAWTGDTGELFF | TGCGCCTGGACAGGGGACACCGGGGAGCTGTTTTTT | . | TRBJ2-2 | TRBV5-1 | TRBD1
CAWSGAGGPYGYTF | TGTGCCTGGAGCGGGGCAGGGGGCCCCTATGGCTACACCTTC | . | TRBJ1-2 | TRBV30 | TRBD1
CASRKLAGSHEQYF | TGTGCCAGCAGGAAACTAGCGGGCTCGCACGAGCAGTACTTC | . | TRBJ2-7 | TRBV6-6 | TRBD2
CASSVDARAQPQHF | TGTGCCAGCAGCGTGGACGCGAGGGCTCAGCCCCAGCATTTT | . | TRBJ1-5 | TRBV9 | .
CATRFSGDRHTQYF | TGTGCCACCAGGTTTAGCGGGGACCGACATACGCAGTATTTT | once | TRBJ2-3 | TRBV15 | TRBD2
CASSRPGTGHYGYTF | TGCGCCAGCAGCCGACCCGGGACAGGGCACTATGGCTACACCTTC | . | TRBJ1-2 | TRBV5-1 | TRBD1
CASSLAGAGASYEQYF | TGTGCCAGCAGCTTGGCGGGAGCGGGGGCCTCCTACGAGCAGTACTTC | . | TRBJ2-7 | TRBV5-4 | TRBD2
CASSLAEVRKLYGYTF | TGTGCCAGCAGCTTGGCGGAGGTCAGGAAGCTCTATGGCTACACCTTC | . | TRBJ1-2 | TRBV5-5 | .
CASSSTGELFF | TGTGCCAGCAGTTCGACCGGGGAGCTGTTTTTT | . | TRBJ2-2 | TRBV7-9 | .
CASSFVGGDYGYTF | TGTGCCAGCAGCTTTGTAGGGGGCGACTATGGCTACACCTTC | . | TRBJ1-2 | TRBV7-3 | TRBD1
CASSVGVAGGINEQFF | TGTGCCAGCAGCGTAGGGGTAGCGGGAGGGATCAATGAGCAGTTCTTC | . | TRBJ2-1 | TRBV9 | TRBD2
CASSGPSTGEYEQYF | TGCGCCAGCAGTGGACCCTCGACAGGTGAATACGAGCAGTACTTC | . | TRBJ2-7 | TRBV4-1 | .
CAWSVGVGQGYEQYF | TGTGCCTGGAGCGTTGGGGTGGGACAGGGGTACGAGCAGTACTTC | . | TRBJ2-7 | TRBV30 | TRBD1